These T cell receptor beta chains were read from a single sample in a study of blood T cell repertoires in COVID-19. Profiled with immunoSEQ multiplex PCR; TCRdb holds only in-frame clones, not every one. The sample has 400,000 to 550,000 clones; 87% are singletons. What was sequenced was PBMCs or T cells enriched from blood (not recorded which). These receptor sequences come from a woman younger than 35 with acute COVID-19. Both conserved end residues are part of each CDR3. The D gene is left open where the match is weak. Clone size is given for some rows only: seen once, a few or many times, or a class if the clone is expanded.

CDR3aa: CASSQVLGQGAFF
CDR3nt: TGCGCCAGCAGCCAAGTACTGGGACAGGGCGCGTTCTTC
j_gene: TRBJ2-1
v_gene: TRBV4-3
d_gene: TRBD1
abundance: few

CDR3aa: CASSVRSAWAEQYF
CDR3nt: TGTGCCAGCAGCGTCAGATCTGCCTGGGCCGAGCAGTACTTC
j_gene: TRBJ2-7
v_gene: TRBV6-5
d_gene: -
abundance: -

CDR3aa: CASSHSGSYEQYF
CDR3nt: TGTGCCAGCAGCCATTCAGGGTCCTACGAGCAGTACTTC
j_gene: TRBJ2-7
v_gene: TRBV3-1/TRBV3-2
d_gene: -
abundance: -

CDR3aa: CASSTQGGKEQFF
CDR3nt: TGCGCCAGCAGTACCCAGGGTGGAAAGGAGCAGTTCTTC
j_gene: TRBJ2-1
v_gene: TRBV10-2
d_gene: -
abundance: once

CDR3aa: CASSLGTGGAKTEAFF
CDR3nt: TGTGCCAGCAGCTTGGGGACAGGGGGCGCGAAAACTGAAGCTTTCTTT
j_gene: TRBJ1-1
v_gene: TRBV11-1
d_gene: TRBD1
abundance: -

CDR3aa: CASSMGQGREKLFF
CDR3nt: TGTGCCAGCAGCATGGGACAGGGGAGGGAAAAACTGTTTTTT
j_gene: TRBJ1-4
v_gene: TRBV7-2
d_gene: TRBD1
abundance: -

CDR3aa: CASSIWGQGKGYTF
CDR3nt: TGTGCCAGTAGTATTTGGGGACAGGGAAAAGGCTACACCTTC
j_gene: TRBJ1-2
v_gene: TRBV19
d_gene: TRBD1
abundance: -

CDR3aa: CASSEFGLAGVETQYF
CDR3nt: TGTGCCAGCAGTGAATTTGGTCTAGCGGGAGTAGAGACCCAGTACTTC
j_gene: TRBJ2-5
v_gene: TRBV2
d_gene: TRBD2
abundance: once

CDR3aa: CASSVDRGRNTEAFF
CDR3nt: TGCGCCAGCAGCGTTGACAGGGGCAGGAACACTGAAGCTTTCTTT
j_gene: TRBJ1-1
v_gene: TRBV5-1
d_gene: TRBD1
abundance: -

CDR3aa: CASKDRSYEQYF
CDR3nt: TGTGCCAGTAAGGACAGATCCTACGAGCAGTACTTC
j_gene: TRBJ2-7
v_gene: TRBV28
d_gene: -
abundance: once

CDR3aa: CASSSVWGTGRYEQYF
CDR3nt: TGTGCCAGTAGTTCCGTCTGGGGGACAGGTAGATACGAGCAGTACTTC
j_gene: TRBJ2-7
v_gene: TRBV19
d_gene: TRBD1
abundance: -

CDR3aa: CASSFTDYSYTDTQYF
CDR3nt: TGTGCCAGCAGCTTTACGGACTATAGCTACACAGATACGCAGTATTTT
j_gene: TRBJ2-3
v_gene: TRBV7-2
d_gene: -
abundance: once

CDR3aa: CASSPPDRVATGELFF
CDR3nt: TGTGCCAGCAGCCCTCCGGACAGGGTGGCGACCGGGGAGCTGTTTTTT
j_gene: TRBJ2-2
v_gene: TRBV5-4
d_gene: TRBD1
abundance: -

CDR3aa: CASSLESGIGYTF
CDR3nt: TGCGCCAGCAGCTTGGAATCAGGTATTGGCTACACCTTC
j_gene: TRBJ1-2
v_gene: TRBV5-1
d_gene: -
abundance: -

CDR3aa: CASSVDNVDSSHYGYTF
CDR3nt: TGTGCCAGCAGCGTAGATAATGTGGACAGCAGCCACTATGGCTACACCTTC
j_gene: TRBJ1-2
v_gene: TRBV9
d_gene: -
abundance: -

CDR3aa: CSVRTGVLVYGYTF
CDR3nt: TGCAGCGTGCGGACAGGGGTTCTCGTATATGGCTACACCTTC
j_gene: TRBJ1-2
v_gene: TRBV29-1
d_gene: TRBD1
abundance: -

CDR3aa: CASSFAGQGFYEQYF
CDR3nt: TGCGCCAGCAGCTTCGCGGGACAGGGTTTCTACGAGCAGTACTTC
j_gene: TRBJ2-7
v_gene: TRBV5-1
d_gene: TRBD1
abundance: -

CDR3aa: CASSPSVAGAEKLFF
CDR3nt: TGTGCCAGCAGCCCTAGCGTGGCGGGGGCTGAAAAACTGTTTTTT
j_gene: TRBJ1-4
v_gene: TRBV7-9
d_gene: -
abundance: once

CDR3aa: CAISTGDAEAFF
CDR3nt: TGTGCCATCTCGACAGGGGACGCTGAAGCTTTCTTT
j_gene: TRBJ1-1
v_gene: TRBV10-3
d_gene: TRBD1
abundance: -